This T cell receptor (beta chain) comes out of a study of PD-1 blockade in classical Hodgkin lymphoma. General study results and limits: Exclusion was the outcome for patients who began nivolumab under 1 year after ASCT.

Assay used: immunoSEQ multiplex PCR; TCRdb lists only in-frame clones, some missing. The data show around 22,000 clones, around three quarters seen once. CDR3 length: 16 residues. CDR1 and CDR2 (germline): SGHNT, YYREEE (reference sequence). All patients relapsed after autologous stem cell transplantation, and brentuximab vedotin exposure varied. With regard to this clone: Its cognate antigen is unknown. A junction end diverges from the germline sequence, so it may reflect a read error. The same CDR3 is also encoded by other DNA sequences in this sample.

The sequence was collected from a human donor with classical Hodgkin lymphoma. The sequencing here drew on peripheral blood mononuclear cells (PBMCs), taken before the second cycle of nivolumab. The J gene is TRBJ2-3, the V gene TRBV5-4; D call uncertain. The CDR3 region has the DNA TGTGCCAGCAGCTTGGCTCGTCCGTTTACCACAGATACGCAATATTTT. Translated, it gives CASSLARPFTTDTQYF.